The clone carrying this T cell receptor beta chain was observed once. These data are taken from a study of blood T cell repertoires in COVID-19. Study background: Collection of acute and convalescent COVID-19 samples took place in the United States, Italy and Spain. From T cells, B-cell-depleted T cells, or PBMCs came the material, which was cDNA or gDNA.

Germline CDR1 and CDR2: SGHTA and FQGTGA. V was pared by 3 bases and J by 4 bases, with 6 bases of the junction left unmatched. CDR3 length: 15 amino acids. Per the study methods: Reference gene primer amplification in the assay estimated nucleated cell counts. This table comes from immunoSEQ multiplex PCR, and its TCRdb copy is limited to in-frame clones, with some not included. The V and J calls and clone size are taken from that table; D and trimming were inferred from the DNA. The table has approximately 210,000 clones, around 84% seen once. V is TRBV7-3 and J is TRBJ2-5; 9 bases match TRBD2. Sequenced: PBMCs or T cells enriched from blood (not recorded which). The sequence was collected from a man aged 25 to 45 with acute COVID-19. The DNA for the CDR3 is TGTGCCAGCAGCTTTAGCGGGGGCGGCGCAGAGACCCAGTACTTC. Its protein is CASSFSGGGAETQYF.